These 30 T cell receptor beta chains came from one sample sequenced in a study. TCRdb itself ran the 5' RACE reads through MiXCR, one entry per CDR3 protein. The sample has about 50,000 distinct CDR3 sequences; roughly 28% are singletons. Sequenced sample: naive CD4+ T cells sorted from blood. Described subset: naive CD4+ T cells, CD4+CD45RA+CD25-. The receptors come from a female donor with breast cancer.

This clonotype has at least ten counts. The chain carries TRBV6-5 and TRBJ1-2; D call uncertain. The CDR3 runs to 13 residues. CDR1 and CDR2 (germline): MNHEY, SVGAGI. The V end lost 4 bases, the J end lost 5 bases, and 11 bases lay between the germline ends. DNA of the CDR3: TGTGCCAGCAGTTCTATTGAGAGTTATGGCTACACCTTC. This sequence encodes CASSSIESYGYTF.

The chain uses TRBV4-1 and TRBJ2-5; D is perhaps TRBD1 (6 bases). CDR3 length: 15 amino acids. Germline V lookup: CDR1 MGHRA, CDR2 YSYEKL. V dropped 1 base and J dropped 1 base, with 10 bases sitting between them. In DNA, the CDR3 is TGCGCCAGCAGCCAAGGGAGGACAGTCCAAGAGACCCAGTACTTC. Translation: CASSQGRTVQETQYF.

The count of this clonotype is one. This CDR3 fails to terminate in the conserved phenylalanine or tryptophan, so it likely reflects a read error. The rearrangement joins TRBV4-1 to TRBJ2-1; 10 bases agree with TRBD2. After removal of 0 bases from V and 3 bases from J, the junction contained 8 bases not matched to a gene. Germline-derived CDR1 and CDR2 are MGHRA and YSYEKL. The CDR3 spans 18 residues. The CDR3 protein is CASSQEWGTSANYNEQFS. The CDR3 region has the DNA TGCGCCAGCAGCCAAGAGTGGGGGACTAGCGCGAACTACAATGAGCAGTTCTCC.

This chain joins TRBV9 and TRBJ2-7; D unclear. Trimming removed 5 bases from V and 0 bases from J, with 15 bases in between. The CDR3 has 15 residues. CDR1 and CDR2 from the germline V gene are SGDLS and YYNGEE. The CDR3 DNA reads as TGTGCCAGCAGTCTGGGCTCATCGAGCTCCTACGAGCAGTACTTC. Translated, it gives CASSLGSSSSYEQYF.

Concerning this clonotype itself: The junction departs from germline at one end; a sequencing error may be responsible. The rearrangement uses TRBV5-1 and TRBJ2-2; D might be TRBD1 or TRBD2, each matching 5 bases. The germline V gene encodes CDR1 SGHRS and CDR2 YFSETQ. CDR3 length equals 13 residues. The CDR3 loop is CASSPDNPGGLSF. CDR3 nucleotides: TGCGCCAGCAGCCCGGACAATCCCGGCGGGCTGTCTTTT.

This clonotype has a count of ten or more. The chain recombines TRBV3-1 with TRBJ2-5; D is unresolved. Germline lookup yields CDR1 LGHDT and CDR2 YNNKEL (reference sequence). V was cut by 0 bases and J by 9 bases, with 11 bases left in between. The CDR3 is 13 amino acids. As DNA, the CDR3 is TGTGCCAGCAGCCAAGATCTGAATGGGGCCCAGTACTTC. It codes for CASSQDLNGAQYF.

Only a few counts were recorded for this clonotype. The rearrangement uses TRBV9 and TRBJ2-1; TRBD2 agrees at 12 bases. The CDR3 is 15 residues long. Germline-derived CDR1 and CDR2 are SGDLS and YYNGEE. The J segment lost 8 bases and the V segment lost 3 bases, leaving 6 bases of the junction unmatched. The DNA for the CDR3 is TGTGCCAGCAGCGGCCTAGCGGGAGGGCTCGATGAGCAGTTCTTC. Translating gives CASSGLAGGLDEQFF.

With regard to this clonotype: Mismatch with germline at one junction end may stem from a read error. V is TRBV3-1 and J is TRBJ2-5; D possibly corresponds to TRBD2 (5 bases). There are 13 residues in the CDR3. The V gene's germline CDR1 is LGHDT and CDR2 YNNKEL (reference sequence). The CDR3 bases are TGTGCCAGCAGCCTTAGCGACCAAGAGGCCCAGTACTTC. It yields the protein CASSLSDQEAQYF.

Comments on this clonotype: An end of the junction differs from the germline gene, which may be a read error. The rearrangement links TRBV6-5 to TRBJ1-1, with D possibly TRBD1 on 6 matching bases. CDR1 is MNHEY, CDR2 SVGAGI, per germline. The CDR3 extends over 14 amino acids. CDR3 amino acids: CASSYSMGHSSSIF. The CDR3 nucleotides are TGTGCCAGCAGTTACTCGATGGGACATTCCTCATCCATTTTT.

This clonotype was observed many times. V is TRBV6-5 and J is TRBJ2-3; 9 nucleotides agree with TRBD2. This CDR3 contains 15 residues. Losses at the gene ends were 6 bases for V and 0 bases for J; bases not matched to a gene: 4. Germline CDR1 reads MNHEY; CDR2 reads SVGAGI. The CDR3 nucleotides read TGTGCCAGCAGGCTACTAGCGGGCAGCACAGATACGCAGTATTTT. This translates into CASRLLAGSTDTQYF.

The chain couples TRBV5-1 to TRBJ2-2; the match to TRBD1 covers 7 bases. The germline V gene encodes CDR1 SGHRS and CDR2 YFSETQ. Losses at the gene ends were 4 bases for V and 6 bases for J; bases not matched to a gene: 9. CDR3 size: 15 residues. The CDR3 coding sequence is TGCGCCAGCAGCCTACGACAGGGTGAGGCCGGGGAGCTGTTTTTT. Translating it yields CASSLRQGEAGELFF.

The chain uses TRBV20-1 and TRBJ2-2; TRBD2 agrees at 9 bases. Germline loops: CDR1 DFQATT, CDR2 SNEGSKA (reference sequence). The junction had 4 bases not matched to a gene; V was cut back by 1 base and J by 4 bases. CDR3 length equals 15 residues. CDR3 amino acids: CSARGVAGVTGELFF. The CDR3 coding sequence is TGCAGTGCTAGAGGGGTAGCGGGAGTCACCGGGGAGCTGTTTTTT.

A word on this clonotype: A much larger clone differs by one base, so this may be a read error. V is TRBV5-1 and J is TRBJ2-1; D gene unclear. The CDR3 covers 14 residues. CDR1 and CDR2 (germline): SGHRS, YFSETQ. DNA for the CDR3: TGCGCCAGCAGCTTCAGCAGCTCCTACAATGAGCGGTTCTTC. Translation gives CASSFSSSYNERFF.

This clonotype was counted many times. The chain links TRBV6-5 to TRBJ1-1, with D possibly being TRBD1 (6 bases). The CDR3 length is 13 residues. V dropped 5 bases and J dropped 10 bases, with 17 bases sitting between them. The V gene's germline CDR1 is MNHEY and CDR2 SVGAGI. The CDR3 loop is CASSPTLQGRAFF. The CDR3 DNA is TGTGCCAGCAGTCCGACGCTACAGGGTCGAGCTTTCTTT.

The rearrangement joins TRBV3-1 to TRBJ1-5; D not certain. The CDR3 has 15 amino acids. V lost 4 bases and J lost 0, with 10 bases in between. Germline lookup yields CDR1 LGHDT and CDR2 YNNKEL (reference sequence). CDR3 bases: TGTGCCAGCAGCCCTGACTACCATAGCAATCAGCCCCAGCATTTT. It codes for CASSPDYHSNQPQHF.

The chain uses TRBV20-1 and TRBJ1-1; D is undetermined. The ends were cut back, 2 bases at V and 4 bases at J, with 11 bases in the middle. CDR3 size: 13 residues. Germline V gene lookup returns CDR1 DFQATT and CDR2 SNEGSKA (reference sequence). This CDR3 is CSARNQGPTEAFF. CDR3 DNA sequence: TGCAGTGCTAGAAACCAAGGGCCCACTGAAGCTTTCTTT.

As regards this clonotype: The conserved phenylalanine or tryptophan is not found at the CDR3 terminus, so this likely reflects a read error. The rearrangement links TRBV4-1 to TRBJ1-2, with no clear D. Trimming shortened V by 3 bases and J by 2 bases, and 10 bases separated the two germline ends. In germline, CDR1 is MGHRA, CDR2 YSYEKL. This CDR3 is built from 14 residues. CDR3 nucleotides: TGCGCCAGCAGCCATCCGGTGATAAACTATGGCTACACCGTC. This gives the protein CASSHPVINYGYTV.

CDR3 loop: CSANPPPFNEQFF. DNA for the CDR3: TGCAGTGCTAATCCTCCGCCCTTCAATGAGCAGTTCTTC. J is TRBJ2-1 and V is TRBV20-1; D call uncertain. There are 13 residues in the CDR3. Germline lookup yields CDR1 DFQATT and CDR2 SNEGSKA (reference sequence). V was pared by 4 bases and J by 6 bases, with 13 bases between.

The gene calls are TRBV5-1 and TRBJ1-2; perhaps TRBD1 as D (6 bases). The CDR3 totals 16 residues. Germline lookup yields CDR1 SGHRS and CDR2 YFSETQ. Trimming removed 4 bases from V and 3 bases from J, with 19 bases in between. As DNA, the CDR3 is TGCGCCAGCAGCCCGACCGGGACATTTCTCGACTATGGCTACACCTTC. It encodes CASSPTGTFLDYGYTF.

As regards this clonotype: A much larger clone lies a single base off, so this may be a read error. The V gene is TRBV12-3 or TRBV12-4, the J gene TRBJ1-5; 7 nucleotides match TRBD1. There are 14 residues in the CDR3. CDR3 bases: TGTACCAGCAGACCTCAGGGGGACAATCAGCCCCAGCATTTT. The encoded protein is CTSRPQGDNQPQHF.

V is TRBV9 and J is TRBJ1-4; D might be TRBD1 (6 bases). The CDR3 is 15 amino acids. The germline CDR1 and CDR2 sequences are SGDLS and YYNGEE. Between the trimmed V and J ends, which lost 2 bases and 7 bases, there was a span of 15 bases. CDR3 in amino acids: CASSVGSGVGEKLFF. The CDR3 DNA reads TGTGCCAGCAGCGTGGGGTCAGGGGTTGGTGAAAAACTGTTTTTT.

This clonotype has at least ten counts. This chain connects TRBV29-1 to TRBJ2-7; D not certain. This CDR3 comprises 12 residues. With 7 bases removed from V and 2 bases from J, the gap between germline ends came to 12 bases. The germline V gene encodes CDR1 SQVTM and CDR2 ANQGSEA. The CDR3 reads CSASDNAYEQYF. CDR3 sequence (DNA): TGCAGCGCGTCCGACAACGCCTACGAGCAGTACTTC.

This clonotype came up a few times. The rearrangement links TRBV20-1 to TRBJ2-1; either TRBD1 or TRBD2 may supply D (5 bases each). Germline values: CDR1 DFQATT, CDR2 SNEGSKA (reference sequence). Trimming removed 0 bases at V and 7 bases at J, with 25 bases between. The CDR3 length is 18 residues. The DNA of the CDR3 is TGCAGTGCTAGAGACTACCAGACAGTATCAATCGGAGGTAATGAGCAGTTCTTC. Encoded protein: CSARDYQTVSIGGNEQFF.

The J gene is TRBJ2-7, the V gene TRBV6-5; 7 bases are a match to TRBD1. This CDR3 has 14 residues. Germline CDR1 MNHEY, CDR2 SVGAGI. V shed 6 bases, J shed 3 bases, and the junction held 8 bases outside the gene matches. CDR3 protein: CASSKRGPGYEQYF. The CDR3 nucleotides are TGTGCCAGCAGCAAAAGGGGGCCAGGCTACGAGCAGTACTTC.

The chain employs TRBV3-1 and TRBJ2-1; D perhaps matches TRBD1 (6 bases). Trimming removed 4 bases at V and 8 bases at J, with 15 bases between. Per the germline V gene, CDR1 is LGHDT and CDR2 is YNNKEL (reference sequence). This CDR3 is 14 amino acids long. CDR3 nucleotides: TGTGCCAGCAGCCCCGGGACAACCTCCCATGAGCAGTTCTTC. As protein: CASSPGTTSHEQFF.

V and J are TRBV20-1 and TRBJ2-7; D is uncertain. Trimming cost V 3 bases and J 2 bases, with 8 bases left between them. The CDR3 is 12 residues long. Germline loops: CDR1 DFQATT, CDR2 SNEGSKA (reference sequence). CDR3 sequence (DNA): TGCAGTGCTAGTAGTCTCCCCTACGAGCAGTACTTC. Translating it yields CSASSLPYEQYF.

The V call is TRBV6-1, the J call TRBJ1-2; unclear D gene. Trimming stripped 0 bases from V and 10 bases from J, with 6 bases between. CDR1 is MNHNS and CDR2 is SASEGT in the germline V gene. This CDR3 has 11 residues. DNA of the CDR3: TGTGCCAGCAGTGAAGCAACCTCCTACACCTTC. Residues: CASSEATSYTF.

This clonotype was counted at least ten times. The chain recombines TRBV6-1 with TRBJ2-5; D uncertain. In germline, CDR1 is MNHNS, CDR2 SASEGT. The CDR3 consists of 13 residues. Trimming took off 2 bases at V and 6 bases at J, with 10 bases between the two ends. The CDR3 spells CASSERVGQTQYF. The CDR3 nucleotides read TGTGCCAGCAGTGAAAGGGTTGGGCAGACCCAGTACTTC.

To note about this clonotype: This could be a read error, since a much larger clone is one nucleotide away. The V gene is TRBV29-1, the J gene TRBJ2-1; D may be TRBD1 (5 bases). The CDR3 extends over 14 amino acids. Per the germline V gene, CDR1 is SQVTM and CDR2 is ANQGSEA. The CDR3 DNA is TGCGGCGTTGAGGTTAGCAGGGCCTACAATGAGCAGTTCTTC. It encodes CGVEVSRAYNEQFF.

As to this clonotype: At one end the junction does not follow the germline gene, possibly because of a read error. The chain's CDR3 is CTSSLMLGGETQYF. Written as DNA, the CDR3 is TGTACCAGCAGCCTCATGTTGGGGGGGGAGACCCAGTACTTC. This chain connects TRBV6-5 to TRBJ2-5; TRBD2 agrees at 7 bases. Looked up from germline, CDR1 is MNHEY and CDR2 is SVGAGI. The CDR3 runs 14 residues.